What follows are 31 T cell receptor beta chains derived from one specimen sequenced in a study of blood T cell repertoires in COVID-19. The method was immunoSEQ multiplex PCR; TCRdb's version includes in-frame clones alone and lacks a portion of them. Of roughly 100,000 clones listed, about 75% are singletons. Input material: peripheral blood. The receptor set was obtained from a woman in her seventies with acute or convalescent COVID-19.

V gene TRBV11-3 combines with J gene TRBJ2-2, with TRBD2 identical over 13 bases. The CDR3 runs to 18 residues. J was trimmed by 1 base and V by 5 bases; bases with no gene match: 7. The germline V gene encodes CDR1 SGHNT and CDR2 YENEEA. CDR3: CASSPRLAGGLNTGELFF. The CDR3 region has the DNA TGTGCCAGCAGCCCTCGACTAGCGGGGGGACTGAACACCGGGGAGCTGTTTTTT.

This chain connects TRBV5-1 to TRBJ1-2, with 12 bases lining up with TRBD1. The CDR3 is made up of 15 amino acids. Germline values: CDR1 SGHRS, CDR2 YFSETQ. The ends lost 0 bases at V and 8 bases at J; junction bases unmatched: 5. CDR3 coding DNA: TGCGCCAGCAGCTTGGAGGGACAGGGGGCATGGGGCTACACCTTC. Protein product: CASSLEGQGAWGYTF.

The chain has TRBV7-2 and TRBJ1-2; possible D gene TRBD1, 6 bases. Germline V gives CDR1 SGHTA, CDR2 FQGNSA. CDR3 length equals 15 residues. The V end was cut by 3 bases, the J end by 3 bases, with 14 bases between. This CDR3 reads CASSLVGQIYYGYTF. CDR3 DNA sequence: TGTGCCAGCAGCTTGGTCGGACAGATCTACTATGGCTACACCTTC.

The chain joins TRBV7-6 to TRBJ1-6; TRBD1 is a possible D gene (5 bases). This CDR3 comprises 19 residues. V was shortened by 5 bases and J by 4 bases, with 24 bases between the two germline ends. Looked up from germline, CDR1 is SGHVS and CDR2 is FNYEAQ. CDR3 DNA sequence: TGTGCCAGCAGCCTCAGGTCTTCGAGAGAAGGGGCGTATAATTCACCCCTCCACTTT. Amino acid sequence: CASSLRSSREGAYNSPLHF.

The chain links TRBV27 to TRBJ1-1; possible D gene TRBD1, 5 bases. CDR1 is MNHEY, CDR2 SMNVEV, per germline (reference sequence). V was cut by 1 base and J by 1 base, with 7 bases left in between. The CDR3 runs to 14 residues. In DNA form, the CDR3 reads TGTGCCAGCAGTTTATTGGGGCAGAACACTGAAGCTTTCTTT. As protein: CASSLLGQNTEAFF.

Many counts were recorded for this clone. The V call is TRBV2, the J call TRBJ1-5; D remains unclear. The CDR3 spans 16 residues. V gave up 1 base and J gave up 2 bases, with 12 bases separating them. CDR1 and CDR2 (germline): SNHLY, FYNNEI. The CDR3, as DNA: TGTGCCAGCAGTGAAGTCGGGGTCCGGGGCAATCAGCCCCAGCATTTT. Translated: CASSEVGVRGNQPQHF.

The chain couples TRBV29-1 to TRBJ1-5; TRBD1 matches at 9 bases. The CDR3 length is 14 residues. Germline V gives CDR1 SQVTM, CDR2 ANQGSEA. The ends lost 5 bases at V and 4 bases at J; junction bases unmatched: 6. For the CDR3, the DNA is TGCAGCGTTCGTACAGGGGGCCAAAATCAGCCCCAGCATTTT. Its translation is CSVRTGGQNQPQHF.

This chain links TRBV6-6 with TRBJ2-2, with TRBD1 matching 7 bases. The CDR3 is 16 residues long. Trimming cost V 7 bases and J 6 bases; bases outside gene matches: 14. CDR1 and CDR2 from the germline V gene are MNHNY and SVGAGI (reference sequence). The CDR3 protein is CASKVPGTEIAGELFF. CDR3 coding DNA: TGTGCCAGCAAGGTTCCTGGGACAGAAATCGCCGGGGAGCTGTTTTTT.

The chain joins TRBV30 to TRBJ1-2; 11 bases fit TRBD1. The junction had 10 bases not matched to a gene; V was cut back by 4 bases and J by 0 bases. Germline CDR1 reads GTSNPN; CDR2 reads SVGIG (reference sequence). There are 17 residues in the CDR3. The CDR3 protein is CAWTRGQGALTNYGYTF. For the CDR3, the DNA is TGTGCCTGGACCCGAGGACAGGGGGCCCTGACTAACTATGGCTACACCTTC. The whole variable domain, filled in from reference TRBV30 and TRBJ1-2, reads SQTIHQWPATLVQPVGSPLSLECTVEGTSNPNLYWYRQAAGRGLQLLFYSVGIGQISSEVPQNLSASRPQDRQFILSSKKLLLSDSGFYLCAWTRGQGALTNYGYTFGSGTRLTVV.

V is TRBV3-1 (or the pseudogene TRBV3-2) and J is TRBJ1-1; 7 nucleotides agree with TRBD1. The CDR3 loop spans 14 amino acids. V gave up 5 bases and J gave up 0 bases; unmatched junction bases: 3. Looked up from germline, CDR1 is LGHDT and CDR2 is YNNKEL (reference sequence). The CDR3 coding sequence is TGTGCCAGCAGCTCGGGACAGATGAACACTGAAGCTTTCTTT. It yields the protein CASSSGQMNTEAFF.

This clone was observed a few times. The chain is built from TRBV19 and TRBJ1-1; no definite D call. Trimming left V 3 bases short and J 2 bases short, with 7 bases between. The V gene's germline CDR1 is LNHDA and CDR2 SQIVND (reference sequence). The CDR3 runs 13 residues. DNA for the CDR3: TGTGCCAGTAGTATCAGTGGTAACACTGAAGCTTTCTTT. Amino acids: CASSISGNTEAFF.

This chain connects TRBV19 to TRBJ2-2; D is uncertain. The CDR3 sequence is 13 residues long. V shed 6 bases and J shed 3 bases, with 8 bases lying between them. The germline gives CDR1 LNHDA, CDR2 SQIVND (reference sequence). This CDR3 is CASSFSYTGELFF. The CDR3 coding sequence is TGTGCCAGTAGCTTCAGTTACACCGGGGAGCTGTTTTTT.

The chain joins TRBV6-2 or TRBV6-3 to TRBJ1-2; D remains unclear. The V end lost 4 bases, the J end lost 1 base, and 10 bases lay between the germline ends. Germline V gives CDR1 MNHEY, CDR2 SVGEGT. The CDR3 runs 14 residues. CDR3 in DNA: TGTGCCAGCAGTTCGGCGGAGGATAACTATGGCTACACCTTC. Encoded protein: CASSSAEDNYGYTF.

This chain links TRBV19 with TRBJ1-3; D not certain. The CDR3 has 14 amino acids. Germline CDR1 reads LNHDA; CDR2 reads SQIVND (reference sequence). Trimming removed 3 bases at V and 2 bases at J, with 8 bases between. This chain's CDR3 is CASSIDIPGNTIYF. The DNA for the CDR3 is TGTGCCAGTAGTATCGACATACCTGGAAACACCATATATTTT.

The V call is TRBV7-9, the J call TRBJ2-3; TRBD1 is a possible D gene (6 bases). V was shortened by 6 bases and J by 3 bases, with 13 bases between the two germline ends. Per the germline V gene, CDR1 is SEHNR and CDR2 is FQNEAQ (reference sequence). The CDR3 sequence is 14 residues long. The CDR3 DNA reads TGTGCCAGCAGTCAAGTAGGGGGAACAGATACGCAGTATTTT. Encoded protein: CASSQVGGTDTQYF.

The CDR3 DNA reads as TGTGCCAGCAGCCACCTAGACACCGGGGAGCTGTTTTTT. Translated, it gives CASSHLDTGELFF. The V and J genes are TRBV6-5 and TRBJ2-2; D ambiguous. Trimming removed 6 bases from V and 3 bases from J, with 8 bases in between. This CDR3 comprises 13 residues. CDR1 and CDR2 (germline): MNHEY, SVGAGI.

The chain has TRBV5-6 and TRBJ1-2, with TRBD1 as a possible D gene (5 bases). Germline assignment: CDR1 SGHDT and CDR2 YYEEEE. The CDR3 loop spans 15 amino acids. The V end was cut by 0 bases, the J end by 3 bases, with 12 bases between. The CDR3 DNA sequence: TGTGCCAGCAGCTTGGGACAGACCTACCACTATGGCTACACCTTC. This sequence encodes CASSLGQTYHYGYTF. Together with reference TRBV5-6 and TRBJ1-2, the CDR3 gives the full variable domain: DAGVTQSPTHLIKTRGQQVTLRCSPKSGHDTVSWYQQALGQGPQFIFQYYEEEERQRGNFPDRFSGHQFPNYSSELNVNALLLGDSALYLCASSLGQTYHYGYTFGSGTRLTVV.

V and J are TRBV15 and TRBJ2-5, with 10 bases fitting TRBD2. V dropped 1 base and J dropped 5; count of bases not matched to a gene: 10. The germline CDR1 and CDR2 sequences are LNHNV and YYDKDF (reference sequence). This CDR3 spans 17 amino acids. CDR3 nucleotides: TGTGCCACCAGCAGAGGGGGTGCTAGCGGGGGTTTTGAGACCCAGTACTTC. Encoded protein: CATSRGGASGGFETQYF.

The chain carries TRBV5-1 and TRBJ2-5; no definite D call. The germline gives CDR1 SGHRS, CDR2 YFSETQ. The CDR3 extends over 11 amino acids. V lost 4 bases and J 5 bases, leaving 6 bases between the germline ends. CDR3 protein: CASSEEETQYF. CDR3 nucleotides: TGCGCCAGCAGCGAGGAGGAGACCCAGTACTTC.

The rearrangement joins TRBV29-1 to TRBJ1-1; the match to TRBD1 covers 7 bases. Germline V gene sequence: CDR1 SQVTM, CDR2 ANQGSEA. There are 13 residues in the CDR3. Losses at the gene ends were 5 bases for V and 3 bases for J; bases not matched to a gene: 6. The CDR3, as DNA: TGCAGCGTTTCACAGGGGTCGGACACTGAAGCTTTCTTT. Protein sequence: CSVSQGSDTEAFF.

The rearrangement uses TRBV20-1 and TRBJ1-2; maybe TRBD1 (6 bases). The CDR3 is 12 amino acids. Germline V lookup: CDR1 DFQATT, CDR2 SNEGSKA (reference sequence). Trimming stripped 3 bases from V and 6 bases from J, with 11 bases between. The CDR3 DNA reads TGCAGTGCTAGTGATTACAGGGATGGCTACACCTTC. Protein product: CSASDYRDGYTF.

In its sample, this clone is medium-sized. The chain is built from TRBV21-1 and TRBJ1-1; the listed D gene, TRBD1, was not tested against the DNA. TRBV21-1 is shown as a pseudogene. The CDR3 is made up of 16 amino acids. DNA for the CDR3: TGTGCCTTTGAATCAGACAGGGGGCGTGGGAGCACTGAAGCTTTCTTT. Its protein product is CAFESDRGRGSTEAFF.

V and J are TRBV12-5 and TRBJ2-7; 8 bases map to TRBD1. The CDR3 loop spans 12 amino acids. The germline V gene has CDR1 LGHNT and CDR2 FRNRAP. Trimming removed 6 bases from V and 7 bases from J; junction bases left unmatched: 5. The CDR3 DNA reads as TGTGCTAGTGGCACAGACAGGGGTGAGCAGTACTTC. It translates to CASGTDRGEQYF. Full variable domain (rest looked up from reference TRBV12-5 and TRBJ2-7): DARVTQTPRHKVTEMGQEVTMRCQPILGHNTVFWYRQTMMQGLELLAYFRNRAPLDDSGMPKDRFSAEMPDATLATLKIQPSEPRDSAVYFCASGTDRGEQYFGPGTRLTVT.

The V gene is TRBV5-1, the J gene TRBJ2-2, with 7 positions matching TRBD1. This CDR3 spans 15 amino acids. V was pared by 4 bases and J by 2 bases, with 5 bases of the junction left unmatched. The germline gives CDR1 SGHRS, CDR2 YFSETQ. This chain's CDR3 is CASSRGDRNTGELFF. Written as DNA, the CDR3 is TGCGCCAGCAGCCGTGGGGACAGAAACACCGGGGAGCTGTTTTTT.

The chain carries TRBV4-1 and TRBJ2-5, with 8 bases that match TRBD2. CDR1 and CDR2 from the germline V gene are MGHRA and YSYEKL. The CDR3 covers 14 residues. V was pared by 5 bases and J by 5 bases, with 7 bases of the junction left unmatched. In DNA form, the CDR3 reads TGCGCCAGCAGCAAACGGGGGGGGGTGGAGACCCAGTACTTC. As protein: CASSKRGGVETQYF.

The chain employs TRBV6-5 and TRBJ2-1; 12 bases line up with TRBD1. V dropped 5 bases and J dropped 6; count of bases not matched to a gene: 5. The CDR3 runs 15 residues. Germline loops: CDR1 MNHEY, CDR2 SVGAGI. This chain's CDR3 is CASSRPGQGANEQFF. CDR3 bases: TGTGCCAGCAGTCGGCCGGGACAGGGGGCCAATGAGCAGTTCTTC.

This clone was seen only a few times. The chain uses TRBV5-4 and TRBJ1-5; maybe TRBD1 (5 bases). Germline V lookup: CDR1 SGHNT, CDR2 YYREEE (reference sequence). This CDR3 comprises 14 residues. Trimming removed 3 bases from V and 9 bases from J, with 16 bases in between. In nucleotides, the CDR3 is TGTGCCAGCAGCTCCGGGCCCACCGGGGGGCCCCAGCATTTT. As protein: CASSSGPTGGPQHF.

The chain couples TRBV6-2 or TRBV6-3 to TRBJ1-5, with 8 nucleotides matching TRBD1. V lost 6 bases, J lost 11 bases, and 12 bases stayed unmatched. Germline CDR1 is MNHEY and CDR2 is SVGEGT. The CDR3 spans 14 residues. The CDR3 DNA reads TGTGCCAGCAGCTCGGACAGGGCGGGGTGGGCCCAGCATTTT. It translates to CASSSDRAGWAQHF.

This chain joins TRBV27 and TRBJ1-6; possible D gene TRBD1, 5 bases. The CDR3 has 15 residues. Germline values: CDR1 MNHEY, CDR2 SMNVEV (reference sequence). V dropped 2 bases and J dropped 6 bases, with 11 bases sitting between them. In nucleotides, the CDR3 is TGTGCCAGCAGTTTACGGCAGGGAAGTAATTCACCCCTCCACTTT. Its translation: CASSLRQGSNSPLHF.

This clone showed up many times. J is TRBJ1-3 and V is TRBV21-1; the table calls TRBD1, which could not be checked here. TRBV21-1 counts as a pseudogene. The CDR3 runs 18 residues. The CDR3 DNA reads as TGTGCCAGCAGCAAATCCCCCCCGGGACAGGAGGGGGATGGCACCATATATTTT. It translates to CASSKSPPGQEGDGTIYF.

This clone was detected a few times. The chain uses TRBV7-6 and TRBJ1-1; TRBD1 might be the D (5 bases). V lost 6 bases and J 1 base, leaving 9 bases between the germline ends. The CDR3 is 13 residues long. Per the germline V gene, CDR1 is SGHVS and CDR2 is FNYEAQ. CDR3 nucleotides: TGTGCCAGCAGACTCGGGGGGAACACTGAAGCTTTCTTT. Translation gives CASRLGGNTEAFF. Together with reference TRBV7-6 and TRBJ1-1, the CDR3 gives the full variable domain: GAGVSQSPRYKVTKRGQDVALRCDPISGHVSLYWYRQALGQGPEFLTYFNYEAQQDKSGLPNDRFSAERPEGSISTLTIQRTEQRDSAMYRCASRLGGNTEAFFGQGTRLTVV.